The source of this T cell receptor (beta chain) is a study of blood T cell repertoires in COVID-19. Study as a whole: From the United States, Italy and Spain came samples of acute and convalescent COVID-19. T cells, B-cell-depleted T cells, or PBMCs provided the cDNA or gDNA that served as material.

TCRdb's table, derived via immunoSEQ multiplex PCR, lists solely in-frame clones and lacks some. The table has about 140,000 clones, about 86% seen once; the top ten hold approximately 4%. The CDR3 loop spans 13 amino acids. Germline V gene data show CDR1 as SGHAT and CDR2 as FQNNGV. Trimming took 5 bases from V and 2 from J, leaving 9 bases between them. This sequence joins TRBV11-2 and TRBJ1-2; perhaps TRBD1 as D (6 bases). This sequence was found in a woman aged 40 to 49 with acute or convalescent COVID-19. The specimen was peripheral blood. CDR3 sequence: CASSLDRNYGYTF. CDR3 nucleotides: TGTGCCAGCAGCCTTGACAGGAACTATGGCTACACCTTC.